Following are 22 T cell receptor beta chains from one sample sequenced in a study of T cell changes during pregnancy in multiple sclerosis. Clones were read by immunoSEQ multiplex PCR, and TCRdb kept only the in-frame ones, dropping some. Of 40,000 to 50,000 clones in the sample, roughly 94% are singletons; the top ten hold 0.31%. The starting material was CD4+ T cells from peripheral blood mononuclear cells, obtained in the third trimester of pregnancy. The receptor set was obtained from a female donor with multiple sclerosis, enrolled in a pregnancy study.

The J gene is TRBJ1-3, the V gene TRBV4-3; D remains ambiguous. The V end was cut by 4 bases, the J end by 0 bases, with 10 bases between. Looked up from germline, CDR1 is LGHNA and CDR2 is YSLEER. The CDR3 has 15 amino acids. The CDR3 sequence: CASSLAQTSGNTIYF. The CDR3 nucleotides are TGCGCCAGCAGCCTAGCCCAGACCTCTGGAAACACCATATATTTT.

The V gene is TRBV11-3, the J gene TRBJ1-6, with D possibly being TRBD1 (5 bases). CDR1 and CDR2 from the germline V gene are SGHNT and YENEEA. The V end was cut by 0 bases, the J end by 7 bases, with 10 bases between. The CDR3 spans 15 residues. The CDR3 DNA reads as TGTGCCAGCAGCTTAGATCTCGGGGGGAATTCACCCCTCCACTTT. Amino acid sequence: CASSLDLGGNSPLHF.

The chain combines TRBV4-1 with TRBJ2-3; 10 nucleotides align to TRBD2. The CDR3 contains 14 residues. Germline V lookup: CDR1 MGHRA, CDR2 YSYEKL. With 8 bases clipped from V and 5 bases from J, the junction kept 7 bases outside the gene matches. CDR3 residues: CASAPLAGVDTQYF. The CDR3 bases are TGCGCCAGCGCCCCGCTAGCGGGAGTAGATACGCAGTATTTT.

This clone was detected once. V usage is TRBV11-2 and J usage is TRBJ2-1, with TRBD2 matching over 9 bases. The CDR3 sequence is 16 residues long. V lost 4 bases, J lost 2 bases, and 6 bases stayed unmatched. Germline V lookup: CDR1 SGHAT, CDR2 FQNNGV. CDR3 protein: CASSSVSGSAYNEQFF. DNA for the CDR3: TGTGCCAGCAGCTCAGTTAGCGGGAGTGCCTACAATGAGCAGTTCTTC.

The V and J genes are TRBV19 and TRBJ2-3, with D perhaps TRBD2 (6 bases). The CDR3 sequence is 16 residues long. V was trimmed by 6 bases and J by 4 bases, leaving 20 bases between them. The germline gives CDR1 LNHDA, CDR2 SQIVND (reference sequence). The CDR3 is CASRKEGLRWADTQYF. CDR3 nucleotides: TGTGCCAGTAGGAAGGAGGGACTCCGTTGGGCAGATACGCAGTATTTT.

CDR3 sequence: CASSSIRGNTEAFF. The CDR3 DNA reads as TGTGCCAGCAGTTCCATCAGGGGCAACACTGAAGCTTTCTTT. The chain joins TRBV28 to TRBJ1-1; D perhaps matches TRBD1 (6 bases). V lost 4 bases and J lost 2, with 11 bases in between. The CDR3 loop spans 14 amino acids. The germline CDR1 and CDR2 sequences are MDHEN and SYDVKM.

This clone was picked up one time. The CDR3 sequence is CASSEGRQRVNYGYTF. The CDR3 DNA is TGTGCCAGCAGTGAAGGCAGACAGAGAGTAAACTATGGCTACACCTTC. The chain recombines TRBV2 with TRBJ1-2; perhaps TRBD1 as D (5 bases). This CDR3 has 16 residues. Germline assignment: CDR1 SNHLY and CDR2 FYNNEI. The germline V and J ends were trimmed by 1 base and 2 bases, with 14 bases remaining between them.

This chain's CDR3 is CASSFFDRVNAEAFF. Here the CDR3 DNA reads TGTGCCAGCAGCTTCTTCGACAGGGTTAACGCTGAAGCTTTCTTT. The chain employs TRBV5-4 and TRBJ1-1, with TRBD1 matching over 7 bases. CDR1 and CDR2 (germline): SGHNT, YYREEE (reference sequence). The CDR3 extends over 15 amino acids. J gave up 6 bases and V 2 bases, and 10 bases lay outside the gene matches.

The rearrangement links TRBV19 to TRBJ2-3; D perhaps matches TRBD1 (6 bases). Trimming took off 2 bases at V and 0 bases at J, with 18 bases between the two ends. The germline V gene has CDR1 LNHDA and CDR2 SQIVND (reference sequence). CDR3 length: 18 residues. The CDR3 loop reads CASSITPKTGLSTDTQYF. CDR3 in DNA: TGTGCCAGTAGTATAACCCCTAAGACAGGTCTAAGCACAGATACGCAGTATTTT.

The CDR3 DNA is TGTGCCAGCAGTCTTAGCGGGGCCGCGACAACAGATACGCAGTATTTT. Its translation: CASSLSGAATTDTQYF. The chain uses TRBV28 and TRBJ2-3, with 8 bases identical to TRBD2. The CDR3 loop spans 16 amino acids. Germline CDR1 is MDHEN and CDR2 is SYDVKM. Losses at the gene ends were 5 bases for V and 3 bases for J; bases not matched to a gene: 10.

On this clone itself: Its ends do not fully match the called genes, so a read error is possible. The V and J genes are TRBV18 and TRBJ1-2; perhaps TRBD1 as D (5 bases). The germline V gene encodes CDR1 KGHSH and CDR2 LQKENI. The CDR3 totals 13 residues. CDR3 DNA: TGTGCCAGCTCACCAAAGGGCGACAGTTTTGGAGCCTTC. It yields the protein CASSPKGDSFGAF.

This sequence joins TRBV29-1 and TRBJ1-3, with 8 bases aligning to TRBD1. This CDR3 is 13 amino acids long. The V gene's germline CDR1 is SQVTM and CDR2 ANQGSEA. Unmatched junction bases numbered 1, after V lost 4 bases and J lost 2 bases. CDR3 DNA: TGCAGCGTTGGGACAGGGCCTGGAAACACCATATATTTT. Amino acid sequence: CSVGTGPGNTIYF.

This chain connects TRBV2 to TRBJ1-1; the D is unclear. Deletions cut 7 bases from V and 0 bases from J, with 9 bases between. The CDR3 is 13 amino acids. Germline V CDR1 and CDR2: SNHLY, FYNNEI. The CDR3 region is CASIQDLNTEAFF. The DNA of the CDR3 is TGTGCCAGCATTCAGGACTTGAACACTGAAGCTTTCTTT.

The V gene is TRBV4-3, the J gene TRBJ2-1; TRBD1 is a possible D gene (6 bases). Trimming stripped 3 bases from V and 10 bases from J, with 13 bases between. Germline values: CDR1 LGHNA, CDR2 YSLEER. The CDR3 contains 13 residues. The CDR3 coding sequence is TGCGCCAGCAGCCATACCAGGGGCAGGGAGCAGTTCTTC. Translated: CASSHTRGREQFF.

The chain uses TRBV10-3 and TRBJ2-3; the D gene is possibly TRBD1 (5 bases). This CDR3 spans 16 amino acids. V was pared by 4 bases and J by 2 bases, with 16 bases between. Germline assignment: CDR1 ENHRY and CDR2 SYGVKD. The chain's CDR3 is CAISGQSLKNTDTQYF. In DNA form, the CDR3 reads TGTGCCATCAGTGGACAGTCCCTGAAGAACACAGATACGCAGTATTTT.

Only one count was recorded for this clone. This CDR3 is CASSSYGSVNEQFF. The CDR3 bases are TGTGCCAGCAGCTCTTACGGGAGCGTGAATGAGCAGTTCTTC. The rearrangement links TRBV7-6 to TRBJ2-1; possible D gene TRBD2, 6 bases. The V end was cut by 4 bases, the J end by 7 bases, with 14 bases between. From germline, CDR1 is SGHVS and CDR2 FNYEAQ. The CDR3 covers 14 residues.

CDR3 sequence reads: CASSQDTDRLRPQHF. The CDR3 region has the DNA TGTGCCAGCAGCCAAGATACAGACAGGCTCCGGCCCCAGCATTTT. The chain uses TRBV4-2 and TRBJ1-5; D might be TRBD1 (6 bases). The germline CDR1 and CDR2 sequences are LGHNA and YNFKEQ. This CDR3 has 15 amino acids. Trimming left V 0 bases short and J 9 bases short, with 15 bases between.

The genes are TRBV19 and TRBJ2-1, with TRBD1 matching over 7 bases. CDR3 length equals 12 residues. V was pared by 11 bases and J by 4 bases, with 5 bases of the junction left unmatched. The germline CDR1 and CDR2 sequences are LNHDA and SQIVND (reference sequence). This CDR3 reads CASGTDYNEQFF. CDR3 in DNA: TGTGCCTCGGGGACAGATTACAATGAGCAGTTCTTC.

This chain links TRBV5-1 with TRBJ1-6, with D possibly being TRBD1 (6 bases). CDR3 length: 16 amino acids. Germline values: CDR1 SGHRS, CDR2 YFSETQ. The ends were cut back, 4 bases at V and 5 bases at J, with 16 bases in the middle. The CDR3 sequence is CASSPGGQVNNSPLHF. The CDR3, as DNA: TGCGCCAGCAGCCCGGGGGGCCAGGTCAATAATTCACCCCTCCACTTT.

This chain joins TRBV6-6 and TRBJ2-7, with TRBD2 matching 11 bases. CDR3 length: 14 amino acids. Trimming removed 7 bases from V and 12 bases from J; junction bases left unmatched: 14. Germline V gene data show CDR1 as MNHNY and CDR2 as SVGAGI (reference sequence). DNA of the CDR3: TGTGCCAGCACCAAACTAGCGGGAGTTGAGAGGGTGTACTTC. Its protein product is CASTKLAGVERVYF.

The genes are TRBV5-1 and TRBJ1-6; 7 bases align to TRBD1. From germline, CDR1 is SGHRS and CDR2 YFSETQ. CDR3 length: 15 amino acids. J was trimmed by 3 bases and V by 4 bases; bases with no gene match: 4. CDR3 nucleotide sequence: TGCGCCAGCAGCCGGGACAGCAACTATAATTCACCCCTCCACTTT. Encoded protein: CASSRDSNYNSPLHF. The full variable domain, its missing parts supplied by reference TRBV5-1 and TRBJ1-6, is KAGVTQTPRYLIKTRGQQVTLSCSPISGHRSVSWYQQTPGQGLQFLFEYFSETQRNKGNFPGRFSGRQFSNSRSEMNVSTLELGDSALYLCASSRDSNYNSPLHFGNGTRLTVT.

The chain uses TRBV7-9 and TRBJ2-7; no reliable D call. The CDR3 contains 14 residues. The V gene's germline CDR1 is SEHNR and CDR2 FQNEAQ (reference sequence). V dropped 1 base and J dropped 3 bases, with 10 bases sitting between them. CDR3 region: CASSLGRNLYEQYF. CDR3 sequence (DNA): TGTGCCAGCAGCTTAGGGCGGAACCTCTACGAGCAGTACTTC.